The clone carrying this T cell receptor beta chain was picked up a small number of times. This record comes from a study of human T cells and chemical hapten exposure. Whole-study context: Small pooled library volume differences chiefly drove per-sample TCR yield variation.

Stated time point: healthy volunteer bleed at 2 weeks. Extraction of total RNA was performed on unfractionated whole blood. TCRdb reprocessed the RACE reads via MiXCR and lists one record per CDR3 protein. The profile covers roughly 100,000 distinct CDR3 sequences, with roughly 8% appearing a single time and 2.5% to 3% taken by the ten largest. The CDR3 totals 16 residues. Unmatched junction bases numbered 4, after V lost 2 bases and J lost 1 base. Germline V gene sequence: CDR1 SGHVS, CDR2 FNYEAQ. This TCR was recovered from a female donor in good health. Some clones in this sample may be carry-over from other donors' samples. The gene calls are TRBV7-6 and TRBJ2-3, with TRBD2 matching 9 bases. Sequenced: whole blood. CDR3 nucleotide sequence: TGTGCCAGCAGCTTAAACCCTAGCGGGGGCACAGATACGCAGTATTTT. It yields the protein CASSLNPSGGTDTQYF. The full variable domain, its missing parts supplied by reference TRBV7-6 and TRBJ2-3, is GAGVSQSPRYKVTKRGQDVALRCDPISGHVSLYWYRQALGQGPEFLTYFNYEAQQDKSGLPNDRFSAERPEGSISTLTIQRTEQRDSAMYRCASSLNPSGGTDTQYFGPGTRLTVL.